The present entry profiles one T cell receptor beta chain with its context. Its antigen target is currently unknown. Per-nucleotide qualities are absent, and no much larger clonotype sits a single base away. The data are from a study of shared clonotypes between healthy human individuals (dated by TCRdb to between 2020 and 2021). Background on the whole study: A couple of women and a few men aged 18 to 49 years were included in the cohort. The study deeply sequenced blood TCR repertoires of about 5 healthy adults to estimate repertoire size and the extent of clonotype sharing between individuals. Each donor's leukapheresis produced roughly between roughly 0.85 and 10 billion PBMCs. For each donor, CD4 naive and CD4 memory were each run on three plates, CD8 naive on two plates, and CD8 memory on one plate. Libraries were prepared and TCR repertoires were sequenced by different laboratories using diverse techniques, in order to increase sequencing depth and limit assay-specific biases. Broader findings and caveats from the paper: Only blood was sampled, and tissue TCR repertoires likely differ from those in blood. Even with the large sequencing depth, rarefaction of the sorted-subset datasets indicated that sequencing was incomplete. The genetic and exposure-history diversity represented was limited by the small number of donors. Pairwise subsampling indicated that sequencing depth was expected to affect the degree of clonotype sharing among donors. Compared with non-shared clonotypes, clonotypes shared by all four sorted-subset donors had higher generation probabilities. Larger estimated clonotype richness was generally found for naive subsets than for memory subsets. Sharing across several donors was observed for approximately 5% of naive CD4, about 3.2% of naive CD8, over 2% of memory CD4, and about 0.38% of memory CD8 clonotypes.

The CDR3 holds 14 amino acids from the cysteine to the phenylalanine. Of all the DNA, just the CDR3 is kept, 42 bases in frame from base 1. In the germline V gene (reference sequence), CDR1 corresponds to LNHDA and CDR2 to SQIVND. V lost 2 bases and J lost 4 bases, and the count of bases not matched to a germline gene is 1. Using the deep immunoSEQ assay, TCR CDR3 regions were amplified from genomic DNA by multiplex PCR. For each cell subset, the extracted genomic DNA was distributed evenly across all wells of several immunoSEQ 96-well plates, and each plate served as one replicate. For sorted subsets, approximately 200 ng of genomic DNA, equivalent to some 30,000 T cell genomes, went into each replicate PCR. The purified libraries were quantified using a Qubit 3.0 fluorometer, sized with a Bioanalyzer 2100, and then quantified again using the KAPA Library Quantification kit. Each immunoSEQ 96-well plate was sequenced on its own single-read 150-cycle Illumina NextSeq 550 flow cell. The paper's processing steps were these. The immunoSEQ output contained only junctional sequences without quality scores, so filtering could not match that applied to full-length reads. Sequences were annotated with PyIR, a Python wrapper for IgBLAST v1.9, using IMGT germline references to assign V/J genes and CDR3. Any read was removed if the V/J assignment was weak (E-value above 1e-6), the CDR3 was missing, or the read contained stop codons, out-of-frame junctions, or ambiguous translated residues. V3J clonotypes were defined as sequences sharing an identical inferred V gene, J gene, and CDR3 amino acid sequence. Percentage overlap between repertoires was calculated by dividing the number of shared unique clonotypes by the size of the smaller repertoire. Richness of each repertoire was evaluated using RTK rarefaction, the Chao1 estimator, and Recon v2.1 estimates of unobserved clonotypes. Generation probabilities were computed with OLGA for all TCRbeta clonotypes obtained by the gDNA method from a handful of donors. The source is immuneACCESS, and TCRdb retained only in-frame sequences with V and J called. Part of the clones is not carried over; for the studies checked, unresolved V genes explain less than half of this, and the remainder is unexplained. V, J and clone size reflect that table, while D and trimming were determined from the DNA. The sample table lists some 2 million clones, less than 95% of them with a count of one. 1% to 1.5% of the sample lies in the top ten.

For the CD8 naive samples, CD45RO-negative cells were positively selected for CCR7, yielding a CD45RA+CCR7+ population from which TemRA cells were excluded. The donors were healthy, HIV-negative adults with no recently reported acute infections or vaccinations. All donors were Caucasian adults living in Nashville, Tennessee, USA. Blood was collected by leukapheresis, and PBMCs were isolated by Ficoll-Histopaque density gradient centrifugation and then cryopreserved in liquid nitrogen vapor phase. Analytical flow cytometry was used to check the purity and quantity of every magnetically sorted T cell population. Genomic DNA was isolated from every sorted fraction and measured by UV absorbance on a Nanodrop 2000c.

This clonotype was sampled from a man younger than 30 in good health. The chain links TRBV19 with TRBJ2-1; 8 bases in the junction line up with TRBD2. The sequencing sample was made of naive CD8+ T cells sorted from blood. Explained via the paper, the cell subset or site label denotes: CD45RA+CCR7+. The CDR3 reads CASSIIAGYNEQFF. The DNA reads as follows: TGTGCCAGTAGTATAATAGCGGGGTACAATGAGCAGTTCTTC.